This TCR beta chain stems from a study of shared clonotypes between healthy human individuals. As for the study in general: Three plates were used per donor for CD4 naive, three for CD4 memory, two for CD8 naive and one for CD8 memory. Study-wide results and limits: The authors expected sequencing depth to affect clonotype sharing among donors.

The CDR3 consists of 14 residues. Trimming pared 6 bases from V and 3 bases from J, leaving 12 bases between. Germline V gives CDR1 MNHNS, CDR2 SASEGT. Deep-level settings were used for running the assay. The assay was immunoSEQ multiplex PCR, and TCRdb's table has in-frame clones only and misses some. The sample contains 2 million to 2.5 million clones, approximately 94% of which appear only once. About this clone itself: Its matching antigen is unknown.

The V call is TRBV6-1, the J call TRBJ1-5, with a tentative D call TRBD1 (5 bases). Specimen: naive CD4+ T cells sorted from blood. The subset denotes: CD45RA+ positively selected. The sequence was obtained from a young man in good health. CDR3 loop: CASRLQASNQPQHF. In nucleotides, the CDR3 is TGTGCCAGCAGGTTACAGGCCTCCAATCAGCCCCAGCATTTT.